These 10 T cell receptor beta chains came from one sample sequenced in a study of T-cell reconstitution after alpha-beta-depleted transplantation in children. Unique molecular identifiers were used in preparing the TCRbeta library. One entry per CDR3 protein results from TCRdb running MiXCR on the PCR reads. The data show about 200,000 distinct CDR3 sequences, 6.6% seen once. Here the sequenced sample was PBMCs, taken before TCRalphabeta/CD19-depleted stem cell transplant. The receptors here all came from a boy aged 2 to 10 with acute lymphoblastic leukemia, due to receive a stem cell transplant.

This clonotype was observed at least ten times. The chain uses TRBV5-1 and TRBJ2-2, with TRBD2 matching 12 bases. The V segment lost 4 bases and the J segment 5 bases; nucleotides outside the gene matches: 6. The CDR3 covers 16 residues. Germline V gives CDR1 SGHRS, CDR2 YFSETQ. CDR3: CASSRLAGAPTGELFF. Written as DNA, the CDR3 is TGCGCCAGCAGCAGACTAGCGGGAGCCCCTACCGGGGAGCTGTTTTTT. Full variable domain (missing parts from reference TRBV5-1 and TRBJ2-2): KAGVTQTPRYLIKTRGQQVTLSCSPISGHRSVSWYQQTPGQGLQFLFEYFSETQRNKGNFPGRFSGRQFSNSRSEMNVSTLELGDSALYLCASSRLAGAPTGELFFGEGSRLTVL.

This clonotype was picked up many times. This chain's CDR3 is CASSFGLAEAFF. The DNA of the CDR3 is TGTGCCAGCAGTTTTGGTTTGGCTGAAGCTTTCTTT. This chain connects TRBV12-3 or TRBV12-4 to TRBJ1-1, with D unresolved. CDR3 length: 12 amino acids. V was cut by 3 bases and J by 6 bases, with 8 bases left in between.

This clonotype has a count of ten or more. The chain recombines TRBV20-1 with TRBJ1-5; TRBD1 agrees at 8 bases. V was clipped by 5 bases and J by 4 bases; unmatched bases: 7. The CDR3 covers 14 residues. Germline assignment: CDR1 DFQATT and CDR2 SNEGSKA (reference sequence). CDR3 sequence: CSAEQGVGNQPQHF. The DNA of the CDR3 is TGCAGTGCTGAACAGGGGGTTGGTAATCAGCCCCAGCATTTT.

This clonotype has a handful of counts. V is TRBV5-1 and J is TRBJ2-7, with TRBD1 matching 8 bases. With V trimmed by 7 bases and J by 6 bases, 12 bases remained unmatched. Germline loops: CDR1 SGHRS, CDR2 YFSETQ. This CDR3 is 14 amino acids long. CDR3: CASLREHGQGEQYF. The CDR3, as DNA: TGCGCCAGCCTACGAGAACATGGACAGGGCGAGCAGTACTTC. The whole variable domain, remainder taken from reference TRBV5-1 and TRBJ2-7, is KAGVTQTPRYLIKTRGQQVTLSCSPISGHRSVSWYQQTPGQGLQFLFEYFSETQRNKGNFPGRFSGRQFSNSRSEMNVSTLELGDSALYLCASLREHGQGEQYFGPGTRLTVT.

This clonotype was picked up many times. The J gene is TRBJ1-5, the V gene TRBV20-1; no reliable D call. Trimming removed 2 bases at V and 3 bases at J, with 8 bases between. Germline V CDR1 and CDR2: DFQATT, SNEGSKA (reference sequence). The CDR3 has 13 residues. In DNA, the CDR3 is TGCAGTGCTAGAACAAGAGTCAATCAGCCCCAGCATTTT. It yields the protein CSARTRVNQPQHF.

In this sample, this clonotype turned up a few times. The chain combines TRBV28 with TRBJ2-7, with 7 bases that match TRBD1. J lost 2 bases, V lost 7 bases, and 5 bases had no gene match. There are 13 residues in the CDR3. The germline V gene has CDR1 MDHEN and CDR2 SYDVKM. In nucleotides, the CDR3 is TGTGCCAGCAACGTACAGGGGACCTACGAGCAGTACTTC. Translated, it gives CASNVQGTYEQYF.

The sample holds many counts of this clonotype. This chain connects TRBV9 to TRBJ1-1; the match to TRBD1 covers 11 bases. There are 20 residues in the CDR3. J was trimmed by 4 bases and V by 3 bases; bases with no gene match: 20. Germline-derived CDR1 and CDR2 are SGDLS and YYNGEE. In DNA, the CDR3 is TGTGCCAGCAGCGGGGACAGGGGGAGGCCTAATACCGGTTATACCACTGAAGCTTTCTTT. As protein: CASSGDRGRPNTGYTTEAFF.

V is TRBV29-1 and J is TRBJ1-1; D is ambiguous. The germline CDR1 and CDR2 sequences are SQVTM and ANQGSEA. The CDR3 totals 11 residues. The germline V and J ends were trimmed by 3 bases and 8 bases, with 10 bases remaining between them. The CDR3 nucleotides are TGCAGCGTTGAGCGGTCATCCGAAGCTTTCTTT. This translates into CSVERSSEAFF.

This clonotype was picked up many times. A read error may produce the germline difference seen at one junction end. The chain is built from TRBV5-1 and TRBJ2-7; D ambiguous. The CDR3 length is 11 residues. Germline CDR1 and CDR2: SGHRS and YFSETQ. CDR3 nucleotide sequence: TGTGCCAGCAGCTCCTCCTACGAGCAGTACTTC. This encodes CASSSSYEQYF. The variable domain in full, with the rest retrieved from reference TRBV5-1 and TRBJ2-7, is KAGVTQTPRYLIKTRGQQVTLSCSPISGHRSVSWYQQTPGQGLQFLFEYFSETQRNKGNFPGRFSGRQFSNSRSEMNVSTLELGDSALYLCASSSSYEQYFGPGTRLTVT.

In the case of this clonotype: A much larger clonotype is one base distant, so this may be a read error. The rearrangement joins TRBV12-3 or TRBV12-4 to TRBJ2-1, with unresolved D. The CDR3 covers 12 residues. In DNA, the CDR3 is TGTGGCAGCAGTTTTACCGTGAATGAGCAGTTCTTC. Translated: CGSSFTVNEQFF.